The clone carrying this TCR beta chain appeared a single time. Sequencing was performed with immunoSEQ multiplex PCR; in TCRdb, only in-frame clones are kept and a portion is missing. The sample lists tens of thousands of clones; 80% to 90% were seen once. The sample comes from a study of blood T cell repertoires in COVID-19. Study-level background: Some COVID-19 samples were acute and others convalescent; all came from the United States, Italy and Spain.

The CDR3 totals 11 residues. Trimming pared 4 bases from V and 4 bases from J, leaving 4 bases between. The chain carries TRBV12-3 or TRBV12-4 and TRBJ2-5; no firm D call. The clonotype comes from a human donor with active COVID-19. The donor label of this sample is uncertain. Material for sequencing was peripheral blood. The CDR3 DNA sequence: TGTGCCAGCAGTTGGGCAGAGACCCAGTACTTC. This encodes CASSWAETQYF.